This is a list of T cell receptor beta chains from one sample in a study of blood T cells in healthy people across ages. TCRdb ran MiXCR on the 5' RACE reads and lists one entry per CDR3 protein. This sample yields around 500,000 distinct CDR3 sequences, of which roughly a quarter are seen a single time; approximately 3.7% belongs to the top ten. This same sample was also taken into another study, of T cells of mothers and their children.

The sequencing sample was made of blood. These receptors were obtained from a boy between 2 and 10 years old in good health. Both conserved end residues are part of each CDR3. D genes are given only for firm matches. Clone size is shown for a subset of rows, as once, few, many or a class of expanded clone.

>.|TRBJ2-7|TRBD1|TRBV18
TGTGCCAGCTCACCGGCGGGACAGGGCTTCTACGAGCAGTACTTC
CASSPAGQGFYEQYF
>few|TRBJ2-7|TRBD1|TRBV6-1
TGTGCCAGCAGTCGCGGACAGGGGGCGAAGTTCTACGAGCAGTACTTC
CASSRGQGAKFYEQYF
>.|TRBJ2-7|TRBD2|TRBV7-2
TGTGCCAGCAGCTGGGGACTAGCGGAAACCTACGAGCAGTACTTC
CASSWGLAETYEQYF
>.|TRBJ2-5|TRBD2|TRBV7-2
TGTGCCAGCAGCTTATTTGCGGGAGGAGAGACCCAGTACTTC
CASSLFAGGETQYF
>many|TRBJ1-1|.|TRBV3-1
TGTGCCAGCAGCCGACAAGGGGAAGGGGAAGCTTTCTTT
CASSRQGEGEAFF
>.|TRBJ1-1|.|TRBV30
TGTGCCTGGAGCCTGATTATGAACACTGAAGCTTTCTTT
CAWSLIMNTEAFF
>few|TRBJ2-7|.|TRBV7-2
TGTGCCAGCAGCTTAGGCAGCCTCGGGGAGCAGTACTTC
CASSLGSLGEQYF
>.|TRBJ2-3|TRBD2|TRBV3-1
TGTGCCAGCAGCCCATCACTAGCGGGGGGGCTGAATACGCAGTATTTT
CASSPSLAGGLNTQYF
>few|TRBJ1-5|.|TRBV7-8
TGTGCCAGCAGCGTGGTAACGACTAATCAGCCCCAGCATTTT
CASSVVTTNQPQHF
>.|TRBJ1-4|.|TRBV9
TGTGCCAGCAGCGTAGAAGGGACTTTCGAAAAACTGTTTTTT
CASSVEGTFEKLFF
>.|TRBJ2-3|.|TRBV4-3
TGCGCCAGCAGCCAAGCACCCGGGCCAGATACGCAGTATTTT
CASSQAPGPDTQYF
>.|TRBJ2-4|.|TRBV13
TGTGCCAGCAGCTTAGAAGGGCCTCAAAACATTCAGTACTTC
CASSLEGPQNIQYF
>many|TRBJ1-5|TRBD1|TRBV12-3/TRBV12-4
TGTGCCAGCAGTTTGCGACAGGGTCTGAGCAATCAGCCCCAGCATTTT
CASSLRQGLSNQPQHF
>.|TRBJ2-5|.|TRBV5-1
TGCGCCAGCAGCTTTATTAGCACCGAGGAGACCCAGTACTTC
CASSFISTEETQYF
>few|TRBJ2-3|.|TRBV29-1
TGCAGCGTTGAAGCGGGGGGACACACAGATACGCAGTATTTT
CSVEAGGHTDTQYF
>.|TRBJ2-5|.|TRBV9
TGTGCCAGCAGCGCCCGGGCAGGGAGGGAGACCCAGTACTTC
CASSARAGRETQYF
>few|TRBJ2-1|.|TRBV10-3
TGTGCCATCAGTGAAGGGGGGATCAGGAATGAGCAGTTCTTC
CAISEGGIRNEQFF
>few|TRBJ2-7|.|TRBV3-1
TGTGCCAGCAGCCAAGATGACCAGGGCAGGGAGACGGGGCAGTACTTC
CASSQDDQGRETGQYF
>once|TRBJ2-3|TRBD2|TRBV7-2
TGTGCCAGCAGCTTAGACCTAGCGGGGGGGCCGTATTTT
CASSLDLAGGPYF
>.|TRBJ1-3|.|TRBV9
TGTGCCTGCAGCGTAGTGGCGAGTTACCGGGGTAGTGGAAACACCATATATTTT
CACSVVASYRGSGNTIYF
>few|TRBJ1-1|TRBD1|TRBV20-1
TGCAGTGCCACCAATGACAGGGGGGGTACTGAAGCTTTCTTT
CSATNDRGGTEAFF
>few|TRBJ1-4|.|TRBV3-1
TGTGCCAGCAGCCATGTATGGGCGGGGAGGCGTTCAACTAATGAAAAACTGTTTTTT
CASSHVWAGRRSTNEKLFF
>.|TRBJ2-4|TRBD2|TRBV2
TGTGCCAGCAGTTATACCGGGACTAGCGGGGGGGCCTCTAACAAAAACATTCAGTACTTC
CASSYTGTSGGASNKNIQYF
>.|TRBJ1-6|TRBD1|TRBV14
TGTGCCAGCAGCCAAGTTCGGACAGGTATAGGATCCCTCCACTTT
CASSQVRTGIGSLHF
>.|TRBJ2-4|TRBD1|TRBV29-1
TGCAAAACAGGGACAGGCCCAGCCAAAAACATTCAGTACTTC
CKTGTGPAKNIQYF
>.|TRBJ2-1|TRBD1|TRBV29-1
TGCAGCGTCCGACAGGGGAGTGAACAGTTCTTC
CSVRQGSEQFF
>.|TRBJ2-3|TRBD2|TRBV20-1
TGCAGTGCTCTAGCGGGGGGCAGCACAGATACGCAGTATTTT
CSALAGGSTDTQYF
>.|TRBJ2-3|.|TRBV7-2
TGTGCCAGCAGCTTGTGGTTCGGAGATACGCAGTATTTT
CASSLWFGDTQYF
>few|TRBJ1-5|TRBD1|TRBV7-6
TGTGCCAGCAGCCAGTGGGACAGGCGCTTTGACAATCAGCCCCAGCATTTT
CASSQWDRRFDNQPQHF
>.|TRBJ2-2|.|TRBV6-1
TGTGCCAGCAGCCCACCACCCCGACTGGGGAACACCGGGGAGCTGTTTTTT
CASSPPPRLGNTGELFF
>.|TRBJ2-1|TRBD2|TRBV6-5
TGTGCCAGCAGTCGACTAGCGGGGAGAATATATGAGCAGTTCTTC
CASSRLAGRIYEQFF
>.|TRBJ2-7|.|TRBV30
TGTGCCTGGAGTCCCGCAGGGTCCTACGAGCAGTACTTC
CAWSPAGSYEQYF
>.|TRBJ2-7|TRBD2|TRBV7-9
TGTGCCAGCAGCTTATCCTGGACTAGCAGGAGCTACGAGCAGTACTTC
CASSLSWTSRSYEQYF
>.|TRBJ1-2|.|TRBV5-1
TGCGCCAGCAGCTTGGAGTCGGGCTCAGCAGGCAACTATGGCTACACCTTC
CASSLESGSAGNYGYTF